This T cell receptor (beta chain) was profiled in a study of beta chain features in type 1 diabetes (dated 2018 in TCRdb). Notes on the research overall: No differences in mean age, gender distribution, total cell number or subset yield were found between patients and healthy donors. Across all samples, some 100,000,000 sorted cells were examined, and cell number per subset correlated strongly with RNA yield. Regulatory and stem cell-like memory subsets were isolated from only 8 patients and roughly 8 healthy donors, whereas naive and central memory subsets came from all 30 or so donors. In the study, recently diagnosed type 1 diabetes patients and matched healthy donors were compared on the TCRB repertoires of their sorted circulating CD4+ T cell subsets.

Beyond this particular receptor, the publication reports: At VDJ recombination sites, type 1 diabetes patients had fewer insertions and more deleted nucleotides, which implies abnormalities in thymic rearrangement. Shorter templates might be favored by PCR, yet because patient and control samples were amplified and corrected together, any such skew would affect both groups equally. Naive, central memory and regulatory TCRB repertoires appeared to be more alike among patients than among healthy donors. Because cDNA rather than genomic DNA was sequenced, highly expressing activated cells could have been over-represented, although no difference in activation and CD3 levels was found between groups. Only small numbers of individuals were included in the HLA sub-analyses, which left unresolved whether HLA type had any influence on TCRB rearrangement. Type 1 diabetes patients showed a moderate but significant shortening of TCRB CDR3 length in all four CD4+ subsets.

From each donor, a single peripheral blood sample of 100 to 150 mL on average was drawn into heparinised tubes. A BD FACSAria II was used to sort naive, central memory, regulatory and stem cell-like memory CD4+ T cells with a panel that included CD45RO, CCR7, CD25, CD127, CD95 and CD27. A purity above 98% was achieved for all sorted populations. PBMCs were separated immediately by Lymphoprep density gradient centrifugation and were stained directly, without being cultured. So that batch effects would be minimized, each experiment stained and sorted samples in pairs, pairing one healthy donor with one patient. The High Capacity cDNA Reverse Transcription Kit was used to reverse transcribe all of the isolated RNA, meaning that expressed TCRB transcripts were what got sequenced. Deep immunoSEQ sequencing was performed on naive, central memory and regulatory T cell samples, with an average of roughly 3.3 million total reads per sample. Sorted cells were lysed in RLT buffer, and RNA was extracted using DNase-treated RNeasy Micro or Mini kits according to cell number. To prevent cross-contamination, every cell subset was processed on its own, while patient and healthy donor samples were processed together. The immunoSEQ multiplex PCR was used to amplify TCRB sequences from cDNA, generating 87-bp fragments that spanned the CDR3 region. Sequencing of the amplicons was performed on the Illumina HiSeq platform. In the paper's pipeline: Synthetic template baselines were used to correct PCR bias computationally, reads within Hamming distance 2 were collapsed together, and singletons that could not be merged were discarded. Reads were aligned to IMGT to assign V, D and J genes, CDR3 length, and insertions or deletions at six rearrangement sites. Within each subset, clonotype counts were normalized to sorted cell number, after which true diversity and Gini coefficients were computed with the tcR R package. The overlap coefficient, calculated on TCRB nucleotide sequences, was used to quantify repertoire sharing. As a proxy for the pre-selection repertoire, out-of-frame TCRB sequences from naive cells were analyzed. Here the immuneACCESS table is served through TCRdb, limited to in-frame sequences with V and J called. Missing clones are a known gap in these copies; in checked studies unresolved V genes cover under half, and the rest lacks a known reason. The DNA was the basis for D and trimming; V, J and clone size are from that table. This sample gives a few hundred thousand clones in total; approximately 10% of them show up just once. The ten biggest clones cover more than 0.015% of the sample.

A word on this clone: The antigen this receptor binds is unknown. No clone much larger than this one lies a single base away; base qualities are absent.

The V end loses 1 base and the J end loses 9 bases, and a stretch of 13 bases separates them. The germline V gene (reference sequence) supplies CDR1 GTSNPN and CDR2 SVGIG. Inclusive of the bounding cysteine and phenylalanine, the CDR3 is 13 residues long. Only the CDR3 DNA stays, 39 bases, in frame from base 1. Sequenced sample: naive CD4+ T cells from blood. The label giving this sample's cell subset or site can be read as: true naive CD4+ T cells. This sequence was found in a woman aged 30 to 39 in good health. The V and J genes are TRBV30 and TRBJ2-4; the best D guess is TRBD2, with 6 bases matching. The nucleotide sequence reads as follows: TGTGCCTGGAGTGGAGCGGGTGGGGGCATTCAGTACTTC. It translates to CAWSGAGGGIQYF. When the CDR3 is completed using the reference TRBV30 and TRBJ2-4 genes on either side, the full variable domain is SQTIHQWPATLVQPVGSPLSLECTVEGTSNPNLYWYRQAAGRGLQLLFYSVGIGQISSEVPQNLSASRPQDRQFILSSKKLLLSDSGFYLCAWSGAGGGIQYFGAGTRLSVL.